This T cell receptor (beta chain) was identified in a study of fetal regulatory T cell absence and autoimmunity. Study-level findings and limits: Cord blood and pancreas showed broadly similar TRB gene family usage. Compared with cord blood, pancreas showed oligoclonal TCR enrichment, some clones over 80-fold.

This clone was counted once. Its antigen is undetermined. Per the germline V gene, CDR1 is SGHVS and CDR2 is FQNEAQ. The CDR3 consists of 19 residues. With 6 bases clipped from V and 1 base from J, the junction kept 12 bases outside the gene matches. The assay was run at survey level. Method: immunoSEQ multiplex PCR; TCRdb's copy keeps in-frame clones and lacks some. The sample includes some 50,000 clones, around 85% of them seen just once. The sequenced sample consisted of cord blood. This clonotype was obtained from a newborn boy with IPEX syndrome. The chain couples TRBV7-8 to TRBJ2-5; 15 positions agree with TRBD2. This chain's CDR3 is CASRRLGTSGGNLQETQYF. The CDR3 region has the DNA TGTGCCAGCAGGAGGCTTGGGACTAGCGGGGGGAATCTCCAAGAGACCCAGTACTTC.